What follows are 9 T cell receptor beta chains derived from one specimen sequenced in a study of blood T cell repertoires in COVID-19. Assay: immunoSEQ multiplex PCR; the TCRdb copy retains only in-frame clones and omits some. The profile shows fewer than 450,000 clones, 88% of them singletons. Sequencing input: peripheral blood. The source of these receptors is a woman in her seventies with COVID-19, enrolled during active disease.

As concerns this clone: The sample has other DNA sequences that encode this CDR3 too. This chain connects TRBV24-1 to TRBJ2-3; D possibly corresponds to TRBD2 (6 bases). The CDR3 loop spans 15 amino acids. The V end lost 4 bases, the J end lost 0 bases, and 10 bases lay between the germline ends. Germline V gives CDR1 KGHDR, CDR2 SFDVKD. For the CDR3, the DNA is TGTGCCACCAGTGACCCCCGGGGGAGCACAGATACGCAGTATTTT. It is translated as CATSDPRGSTDTQYF.

This clone has only one observation. The chain carries TRBV5-1 and TRBJ2-3; TRBD1 might be the D (5 bases). Per germline, CDR1 SGHRS and CDR2 YFSETQ. Trimming shortened V by 8 bases and J by 0 bases, and 16 bases separated the two germline ends. This CDR3 comprises 15 residues. The DNA of the CDR3 is TGCGCCAGTAGACAAGACAGTAGTAGCACAGATACGCAGTATTTT. Amino acids: CASRQDSSSTDTQYF.

This sequence joins TRBV6-2 or TRBV6-3 and TRBJ2-1; 9 bases align to TRBD2. The length of the CDR3 is 14 residues. The junction had 4 bases not matched to a gene; V was cut back by 6 bases and J by 4 bases. Germline CDR1 is MNHEY and CDR2 is SVGEGT. In DNA form, the CDR3 reads TGTGCCAGCAGCCTGACTAGCGGTTACAATGAGCAGTTCTTC. Protein: CASSLTSGYNEQFF.

The chain links TRBV24-1 to TRBJ1-1; D is possibly TRBD1 (6 bases). The CDR3 consists of 15 residues. V lost 3 bases, J lost 3 bases, and 13 bases lay in between. Germline V CDR1 and CDR2: KGHDR, SFDVKD. CDR3 coding DNA: TGTGCCACCAGTGATACAGGGTCGAAGTACACTGAAGCTTTCTTT. Translating gives CATSDTGSKYTEAFF.

The chain combines TRBV21-1 with TRBJ1-4; the table's TRBD1 call for D was not verified on the DNA. TRBV21-1 is a pseudogene locus. The CDR3 consists of 17 residues. In nucleotides, the CDR3 is TGTGCCAGCAGCAAATGGGGCCTCTCCCCAACTAATGAAAAACTGTTTTTT. Protein: CASSKWGLSPTNEKLFF.

This clone was found once. The chain employs TRBV29-1 and TRBJ1-1; D is unresolved. V was clipped by 4 bases and J by 1 base, with 10 bases between them. The CDR3 consists of 13 residues. CDR1 SQVTM and CDR2 ANQGSEA come from the germline V gene. In DNA, the CDR3 is TGCAGCGTTGTGAGGCAGCCGAACACTGAAGCTTTCTTT. Translated: CSVVRQPNTEAFF.

The chain links TRBV19 to TRBJ2-7; D may be TRBD1 (7 bases). The CDR3 runs to 14 residues. Trimming took 6 bases from V and 5 from J, leaving 17 bases between them. Germline lookup yields CDR1 LNHDA and CDR2 SQIVND (reference sequence). The CDR3 region has the DNA TGTGCCAGTAGCCCAGGGGGGACGAGGAACGAGCAGTACTTC. Protein sequence: CASSPGGTRNEQYF. The variable domain in full, with the rest retrieved from reference TRBV19 and TRBJ2-7, is DGGITQSPKYLFRKEGQNVTLSCEQNLNHDAMYWYRQDPGQGLRLIYYSQIVNDFQKGDIAEGYSVSREKKESFPLTVTSAQKNPTAFYLCASSPGGTRNEQYFGPGTRLTVT.

The gene calls are TRBV11-2 and TRBJ1-1; 7 positions match TRBD1. The V gene end was trimmed by 5 bases and the J gene end by 7 bases; junction bases not matched to a gene: 10. Looked up from germline, CDR1 is SGHAT and CDR2 is FQNNGV. This CDR3 is built from 14 residues. Here the CDR3 DNA reads TGTGCCAGCAGCGTAATCGACAGGGACGGTGAAGCTTTCTTT. Protein: CASSVIDRDGEAFF.

The chain joins TRBV24-1 to TRBJ1-2, with D uncertain. The CDR3 covers 14 residues. From germline, CDR1 is KGHDR and CDR2 SFDVKD. Between the trimmed V and J ends, which lost 3 bases and 7 bases, there was a span of 14 bases. CDR3 sequence: CATSDTRSRFGYTF. The CDR3 coding sequence is TGTGCCACCAGTGATACCAGGTCACGCTTTGGCTACACCTTC.